This TCR beta chain is drawn from a study of blood T cells in healthy people across ages. CDR3 length: 14 residues. Trimming left V 0 bases short and J 3 bases short, with 9 bases between. CDR1 is SEHNR, CDR2 FQNEAQ, per germline (reference sequence). Collection of ten milliliters of peripheral blood was performed for each donor. PCR was performed a second time for roughly 7 to 12 cycles using a sample-barcoded 5' primer and a J-beta primer mix. All cDNA molecules were each tagged by a template-switch adaptor with 12 random nucleotides. From the 5' RACE reads, TCRdb called clonotypes with MiXCR, one entry per CDR3 protein. The sample carries over 750,000 distinct CDR3 sequences, around 25% recorded once. There are a few counts of this clonotype. This same sample was also taken into another study, of T cells of mothers and their children. From that report: The donors comprised six children and their three healthy Caucasian mothers. Comparable shaping of TCR recombination output by thymic selection was observed in related and unrelated pairs.

Sequencing used blood. The clonotype was recovered from a boy aged 5-17 years in good health. The chain is built from TRBV7-9 and TRBJ2-7; D unclear. The chain's CDR3 is CASSLAVQVYEQYF. The CDR3, as DNA: TGTGCCAGCAGCTTAGCTGTCCAAGTCTACGAGCAGTACTTC.